Included here is one TCR beta chain sequence, with context. In the authors' methods: Reference gene primer amplification gave nucleated cell count estimates. This table comes from immunoSEQ multiplex PCR, and its TCRdb copy is limited to in-frame clones, with some not included. V and J calls and clone size are as listed in that table; D and trimming were resolved from the DNA. The sample consists of about 210,000 clones, about 81% of them appearing once. The data originate from a study of blood T cell repertoires in COVID-19. Study information: Researchers got acute and convalescent COVID-19 samples from the United States, Italy and Spain. Sample material is recorded as cDNA or gDNA derived from T cells, B-cell-depleted T cells, or PBMCs.

J lost 6 bases, V lost 3 bases, and 13 bases had no gene match. CDR3 length equals 17 residues. Looked up from germline, CDR1 is LNHDA and CDR2 is SQIVND (reference sequence). Participant-reported clinical history was the basis for cohort assignment. The receptor was isolated from a man in his forties who had recovered from COVID-19. The specimen was PBMCs or T cells enriched from blood (not recorded which). The gene calls are TRBV19 and TRBJ1-2, with 10 bases identical to TRBD1. The CDR3 sequence: CASSMLTGGLSSHGYTF. The CDR3 DNA reads as TGTGCCAGTAGTATGTTGACAGGGGGCTTAAGCTCCCATGGCTACACCTTC.